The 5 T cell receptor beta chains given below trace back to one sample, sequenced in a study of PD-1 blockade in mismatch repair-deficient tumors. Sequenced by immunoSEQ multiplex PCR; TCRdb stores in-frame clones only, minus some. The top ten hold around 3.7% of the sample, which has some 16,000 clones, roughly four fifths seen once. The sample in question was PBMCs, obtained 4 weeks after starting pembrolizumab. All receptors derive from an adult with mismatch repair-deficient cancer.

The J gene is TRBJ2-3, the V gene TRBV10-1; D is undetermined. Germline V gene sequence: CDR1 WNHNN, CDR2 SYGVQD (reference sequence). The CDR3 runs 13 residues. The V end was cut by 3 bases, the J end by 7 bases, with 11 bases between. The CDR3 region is CASSDSGPNTQYF. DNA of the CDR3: TGCGCCAGCAGTGACTCTGGCCCAAATACGCAGTATTTT.

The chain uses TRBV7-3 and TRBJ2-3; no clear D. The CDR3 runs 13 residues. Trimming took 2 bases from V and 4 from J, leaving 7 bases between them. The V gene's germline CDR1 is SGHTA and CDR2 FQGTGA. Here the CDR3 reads CASSLYSSDTQYF. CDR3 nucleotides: TGTGCCAGCAGCTTATATAGTTCAGATACGCAGTATTTT.

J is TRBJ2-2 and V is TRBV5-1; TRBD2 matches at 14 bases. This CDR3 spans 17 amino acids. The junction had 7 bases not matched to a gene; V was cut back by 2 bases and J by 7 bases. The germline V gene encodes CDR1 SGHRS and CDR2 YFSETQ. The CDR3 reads CASSFRTSGRKDGELFF. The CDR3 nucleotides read TGCGCCAGCAGCTTCAGGACTAGCGGGAGGAAAGACGGGGAGCTGTTTTTT.

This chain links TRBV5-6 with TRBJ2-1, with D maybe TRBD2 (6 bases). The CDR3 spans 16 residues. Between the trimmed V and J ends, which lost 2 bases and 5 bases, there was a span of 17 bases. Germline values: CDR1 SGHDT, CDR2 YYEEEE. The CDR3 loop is CASSFDGRGANNEQFF. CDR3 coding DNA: TGTGCCAGCAGCTTTGACGGGAGAGGGGCCAACAATGAGCAGTTCTTC.

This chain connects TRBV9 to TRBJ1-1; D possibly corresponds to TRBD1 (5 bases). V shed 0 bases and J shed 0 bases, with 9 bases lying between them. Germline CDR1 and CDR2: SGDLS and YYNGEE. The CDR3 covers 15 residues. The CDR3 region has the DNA TGTGCCAGCAGCGTAGGTGGGGCGATGAACACTGAAGCTTTCTTT. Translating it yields CASSVGGAMNTEAFF.